These T cell receptor beta chains were read from a single sample in a study of vaccination effects on CD4 cells after COVID-19. What these receptors recognize is not known. Some clones are missing from TCRdb's copy, which holds only in-frame ones; the method was immunoSEQ multiplex PCR. The sample includes tens of thousands of clones, roughly 70% of them seen just once. Sample: CD4+ T cells from PBMCs cultured with SARS-CoV-2 spike peptides, taken before COVID-19 vaccination. Receptors were obtained from a human donor who received a COVID-19 vaccine. CDR3s include the opening cysteine and the closing phenylalanine or tryptophan. The order of the fields is D gene, clone size, V gene, J gene, CDR3 DNA, CDR3 protein. The D gene is left open where the match is weak. Clone size is shown for a subset of rows, as once, few, many or a class of expanded clone.

>NA|NA|TRBV10-1|TRBJ2-4
TGCGCCAGCAGTGAGTCGACCGAGGGCATTCAGTACTTC
CASSESTEGIQYF
>TRBD1|NA|TRBV19|TRBJ1-1
TGTGCCAGTAGTATCTGGGGGGCAGGGGGAATGATGAACACTGAAGCTTTCTTT
CASSIWGAGGMMNTEAFF
>NA|NA|TRBV4-1|TRBJ2-6
TGCGCCAGCAGCCAAGACTACTCTGGGGCCAACGTCCTGACTTTC
CASSQDYSGANVLTF
>NA|NA|TRBV6-1|TRBJ1-6
TGTGCCAGCAGTGAAGATGTGACCTACCATAATTCACCCCTCCACTTT
CASSEDVTYHNSPLHF
>NA|few|TRBV10-3|TRBJ1-5
TGTGCCATCAGGGGGGACGGTAGCAATCAGCCCCAGCATTTT
CAIRGDGSNQPQHF
>NA|few|TRBV3-1/TRBV3-2|TRBJ2-1
TGTGCCAGCAGCATCTACAATGAGCAGTTCTTC
CASSIYNEQFF
>NA|NA|TRBV5-6|TRBJ1-1
TGTGCCAGCAGCTTGTCTGACGGTGTGAACACTGAAGCTTTCTTT
CASSLSDGVNTEAFF
>NA|NA|TRBV10-2|TRBJ1-6
TGCGCCAGCAGTGAGAACAGAAATTCACCCCTCCACTTT
CASSENRNSPLHF
>TRBD1|NA|TRBV14|TRBJ2-5
TGTGCCACATCCAAAAGAACAGGGGGCTTCTTAGGGACCCAGTACTTC
CATSKRTGGFLGTQYF
>TRBD2|NA|TRBV15|TRBJ2-1
TGTGCCACCAGCAGAGATATCAGCGGGGCGTACAATGAGCAGTTCTTC
CATSRDISGAYNEQFF
>NA|NA|TRBV4-1|TRBJ1-2
TGCGCCAGCAGCCAGAGCCGTCAGGTAGCCACCTATGGCTACACCTTC
CASSQSRQVATYGYTF
>NA|NA|TRBV29-1|TRBJ2-1
TGCAGCGTGGACAATTTTTCCTACAATGAGCAGTTCTTC
CSVDNFSYNEQFF
>NA|NA|TRBV4-1|TRBJ2-1
TGCGCCAGCAGCCAAGGACTACAGAGCTCCTACAATGAGCAGTTCTTC
CASSQGLQSSYNEQFF
>NA|NA|TRBV11-1|TRBJ2-3
TGTGCCAGCACCCCGCAGACCATCACAGATACGCAGTATTTT
CASTPQTITDTQYF
>NA|NA|TRBV6-5|TRBJ1-2
TGTGCCAGCGGTTTTCCTGTCAGGACGGGCTACACCTTC
CASGFPVRTGYTF
>NA|once|TRBV5-4|TRBJ1-5
TGTGCCAGCAGCTTGGTCGGTAGCAATCAGCCCCAGCATTTT
CASSLVGSNQPQHF
>NA|NA|TRBV30|TRBJ1-1
TGTGCCTGGAGTGTCGGGGGGCATAGGGGCACTGAAGCTTTCTTT
CAWSVGGHRGTEAFF
>NA|NA|TRBV3-1/TRBV3-2|TRBJ1-4
TGTGCCAGCAGCCGCCTGGGGGAAAAACTGTTTTTT
CASSRLGEKLFF
>NA|NA|TRBV5-1|TRBJ1-2
TGCGCCAGCAGCTTGGTGGTGGTCGGGCTGGATGGCTACACCTTC
CASSLVVVGLDGYTF
>NA|NA|TRBV10-3|TRBJ2-5
TGTGCCATCGGTCCGGGGGAAACGCGGGAGACCCAGTACTTC
CAIGPGETRETQYF
>TRBD2|NA|TRBV6-1|TRBJ2-5
TGTGCCAGCAGTGAACTAGCGGGGGGCCAAGAGACCCAGTACTTC
CASSELAGGQETQYF
>NA|NA|TRBV12-3/TRBV12-4|TRBJ2-2
TGTGCCAGCGGGTTGACCGGGGAGCTGTTTTTT
CASGLTGELFF
>TRBD2|NA|TRBV5-4|TRBJ2-7
TGTGCCAGCAGCTTGGGGCGGGGGGGAAGCTCCTACGAGCAGTACTTC
CASSLGRGGSSYEQYF
>TRBD2|NA|TRBV10-2|TRBJ2-1
TGCGCGGGGGGACTAGCGGGAACGGATGAGCAGTTCTTC
CAGGLAGTDEQFF
>NA|few|TRBV5-1|TRBJ1-3
TGCGCCAGCAGCTTACGCGCCGGGGAACTCTCTGGAAACACCATATATTTT
CASSLRAGELSGNTIYF
>NA|few|TRBV2|TRBJ1-1
TGTGCCAGCACATGGACAGATTTCTTGGCCACTGAAGCTTTCTTT
CASTWTDFLATEAFF
>NA|NA|TRBV12-5|TRBJ2-7
TGTGCTAGTGGCAGCGGGACACACGAGCAGTACTTC
CASGSGTHEQYF
>NA|NA|TRBV6-2/TRBV6-3|TRBJ1-4
TGTGCCAGCAGTGTGGACCTGAATGAAAAACTGTTTTTT
CASSVDLNEKLFF
>TRBD2|NA|TRBV3-1/TRBV3-2|TRBJ2-7
TGTGCCAGCAGCCAAGTACTAGCGGCCTCCTACGAGCAGTACTTC
CASSQVLAASYEQYF
>TRBD1|NA|TRBV9|TRBJ1-1
TGTGCCAGCAGCGTAGGGACAGGGCCGAGTGAAGCTTTCTTT
CASSVGTGPSEAFF
>TRBD1|NA|TRBV10-3|TRBJ2-1
TGTGCCATCAGTGGAAGGGACAGGGGATACAATGAGCAGTTCTTC
CAISGRDRGYNEQFF
>NA|NA|TRBV5-5|TRBJ1-3
TGTGCCAGCAGCTTGGGGAGTCTGGGGATCATATATTTT
CASSLGSLGIIYF
>NA|NA|TRBV9|TRBJ2-7
TGTGCCAGCAGCGTAGACTACAACTCCTACGAGCAGTACTTC
CASSVDYNSYEQYF
>NA|NA|TRBV27|TRBJ2-4
TGTGCCAGCAGCCCCCGGTACAGATTAGCCAAAAACATTCAGTACTTC
CASSPRYRLAKNIQYF
>NA|NA|TRBV9|TRBJ1-2
TGTGCCAGCAGCGTACTAGGGGTTTCTAACTATGGCTACACCTTC
CASSVLGVSNYGYTF
>NA|NA|TRBV19|TRBJ1-6
TGTGCCAGTAGGGAGGGGATTTCACCCCTCCACTTT
CASREGISPLHF
>NA|few|TRBV27|TRBJ1-2
TGTGCCAGCAGTTTACTTCCAGGGTGGTATGGCTACACCTTC
CASSLLPGWYGYTF
>NA|NA|TRBV6-6|TRBJ1-2
TGTGCCAGCAGTTACTCAACGGCGGATAACTATGGCTACACCTTC
CASSYSTADNYGYTF
>NA|NA|TRBV19|TRBJ1-4
TGTGCCAGTAGTATTGGCGTCAGGGGTAGGGAAAAACTGTTTTTT
CASSIGVRGREKLFF
>TRBD1|NA|TRBV10-1|TRBJ2-2
TGCGCCAGCAGAGCCGACAGGGAACTCTCTTTATCCGGGGAGCTGTTTTTT
CASRADRELSLSGELFF
>NA|few|TRBV12-3/TRBV12-4|TRBJ1-2
TGTGCCAGCAGTTTTGACACAAACTATGGCTACACCTTC
CASSFDTNYGYTF
>NA|NA|TRBV5-5|TRBJ2-1
TGTGCCAGCAGCTTGGACTCGGTCTACAATGAGCAGTTCTTC
CASSLDSVYNEQFF
>TRBD2|NA|TRBV11-2|TRBJ2-3
TGTGCCAGCAGTCAGCTAGCGGGGGGGCGAGATACGCAGTATTTT
CASSQLAGGRDTQYF
>TRBD1|NA|TRBV27|TRBJ2-1
TGTGCCAGCAGTTCTCGACAGGGGCGCTACAGATACAATGAGCAGTTCTTC
CASSSRQGRYRYNEQFF
>NA|NA|TRBV6-5|TRBJ1-2
TGTGCCAGCAGCTCTAGGAGGTTTGGCTATGGCTACACCTTC
CASSSRRFGYGYTF
>NA|NA|TRBV12-3/TRBV12-4|TRBJ1-3
TGTGCCAGCAGGGGGTCTGGAAACACCATATATTTT
CASRGSGNTIYF
>NA|NA|TRBV30|TRBJ1-5
TGTGCCTGGAGTGTTACGACAAACAATCAGCCCCAGCATTTT
CAWSVTTNNQPQHF
>TRBD1|few|TRBV12-5|TRBJ2-7
TGTGCTAGTGGGCCTACAACGGGACAGACGAACGAGCAGTACTTC
CASGPTTGQTNEQYF
>TRBD2|NA|TRBV19|TRBJ2-3
TGTGCCAGTAGTATGGACGGGAGGGCCTCAGATACGCAGTATTTT
CASSMDGRASDTQYF
>NA|NA|TRBV12-3/TRBV12-4|TRBJ2-2
TGTGCCAGCAGTTTTAGGGTATCCGGGGAGCTGTTTTTT
CASSFRVSGELFF
>TRBD1|NA|TRBV2|TRBJ2-7
TGTGCCACCTCCGGGACAGGGGTTTCCGAGCAGTACTTC
CATSGTGVSEQYF